The 4 T cell receptor beta chains in this list originate from one sample, sequenced in a study of blood T cell repertoires in COVID-19. Sequenced by immunoSEQ multiplex PCR; TCRdb stores in-frame clones only, minus some. There are about 170,000 clones in the sample; approximately 84% occur only once, and 2.5% to 3% lies in the top ten. The sequencing sample was made of peripheral blood. These receptors were taken from a woman older than 75 with COVID-19, enrolled during active disease.

The V and J genes are TRBV5-4 and TRBJ2-1; D is possibly TRBD2 (6 bases). V was cut by 4 bases and J by 0 bases, with 8 bases left in between. The CDR3 is 14 amino acids. Germline V gene data show CDR1 as SGHNT and CDR2 as YYREEE (reference sequence). CDR3 bases: TGTGCCAGCAGCCCAGCGGGCTCCTACAATGAGCAGTTCTTC. This translates into CASSPAGSYNEQFF.

V is TRBV5-1 and J is TRBJ2-3; 9 bases are shared with TRBD2. The CDR3 has 14 residues. Germline-derived CDR1 and CDR2 are SGHRS and YFSETQ. J was trimmed by 1 base and V by 10 bases; bases with no gene match: 7. CDR3 loop: CAGRLAGGTDTQYF. CDR3 nucleotides: TGCGCCGGAAGGTTAGCGGGAGGCACAGATACGCAGTATTTT. Supplemented by reference TRBV5-1 and TRBJ2-3, the full variable domain reads KAGVTQTPRYLIKTRGQQVTLSCSPISGHRSVSWYQQTPGQGLQFLFEYFSETQRNKGNFPGRFSGRQFSNSRSEMNVSTLELGDSALYLCAGRLAGGTDTQYFGPGTRLTVL.

The chain carries TRBV20-1 and TRBJ1-6, with 11 bases matching TRBD1. This CDR3 contains 18 residues. The germline CDR1 and CDR2 sequences are DFQATT and SNEGSKA (reference sequence). Unmatched junction bases numbered 10, after V lost 3 bases and J lost 3 bases. This CDR3 reads CSASLLPGQGVYNSPLHF. The CDR3 coding sequence is TGCAGTGCTAGTCTACTCCCGGGACAGGGGGTCTATAATTCACCCCTCCACTTT.

The chain couples TRBV2 to TRBJ2-7; possible D gene TRBD2, 6 bases. The CDR3 runs to 12 residues. Between the trimmed V and J ends, which lost 4 bases and 5 bases, there was a span of 9 bases. Germline values: CDR1 SNHLY, CDR2 FYNNEI. In DNA, the CDR3 is TGTGCCAGCAGTGTGCGGGGCCACGAGCAGTACTTC. It specifies CASSVRGHEQYF.